This entry lists 25 T cell receptor beta chains sequenced from one sample in a study of blood T cell repertoires in COVID-19. Repertoires were generated with immunoSEQ multiplex PCR, while TCRdb's copy carries only in-frame clones and drops some. This table has approximately 300,000 clones, around 81% appearing once. The specimen sequenced was peripheral blood. Source of these receptors: a person aged 65-85 years with COVID-19, enrolled during active disease.

The chain has TRBV30 and TRBJ1-1; D perhaps matches TRBD1 (6 bases). Trimming stripped 2 bases from V and 1 base from J, with 11 bases between. The CDR3 is 14 residues long. CDR1 GTSNPN and CDR2 SVGIG come from the germline V gene (reference sequence). Here the CDR3 DNA reads TGTGCCTGGAGTCCCGGACAGACGAACACTGAAGCTTTCTTT. Its translation: CAWSPGQTNTEAFF. The variable domain in full, completed from reference TRBV30 and TRBJ1-1, reads SQTIHQWPATLVQPVGSPLSLECTVEGTSNPNLYWYRQAAGRGLQLLFYSVGIGQISSEVPQNLSASRPQDRQFILSSKKLLLSDSGFYLCAWSPGQTNTEAFFGQGTRLTVV.

This clone was counted a single time. The V call is TRBV28, the J call TRBJ1-2, with 8 bases matching TRBD1. Losses at the gene ends were 6 bases for V and 7 bases for J; bases not matched to a gene: 7. The CDR3 has 13 residues. In germline, CDR1 is MDHEN, CDR2 SYDVKM. The CDR3 protein is CASRGSQGVGYTF. In nucleotides, the CDR3 is TGTGCCAGCAGGGGGTCACAGGGGGTTGGCTACACCTTC.

This chain uses TRBV11-3 with TRBJ2-1; 7 nucleotides align to TRBD2. The CDR3 totals 15 residues. J was trimmed by 6 bases and V by 3 bases; bases with no gene match: 8. CDR1 SGHNT and CDR2 YENEEA come from the germline V gene. CDR3 region: CASSLRDSGFNEQFF. For the CDR3, the DNA is TGTGCCAGCAGCTTGAGGGATAGCGGGTTCAATGAGCAGTTCTTC.

The V gene is TRBV7-2, the J gene TRBJ2-1; TRBD1 might be the D (5 bases). This CDR3 spans 15 amino acids. The germline V gene has CDR1 SGHTA and CDR2 FQGNSA. V lost 3 bases, J lost 5 bases, and 14 bases lay in between. CDR3 region: CASSFSGWGNNEQFF. In nucleotides, the CDR3 is TGTGCCAGCAGCTTTTCAGGGTGGGGAAACAATGAGCAGTTCTTC. Looking up the rest from reference TRBV7-2 and TRBJ2-1 gives the full variable domain: GAGVSQSPSNKVTEKGKDVELRCDPISGHTALYWYRQSLGQGLEFLIYFQGNSAPDKSGLPSDRFSAERTGGSVSTLTIQRTQQEDSAVYLCASSFSGWGNNEQFFGPGTRLTVL.

V gene TRBV11-2 combines with J gene TRBJ2-5; TRBD1 is a possible D gene (5 bases). The CDR3 spans 13 residues. Germline lookup yields CDR1 SGHAT and CDR2 FQNNGV. Trimming left V 6 bases short and J 1 base short, with 9 bases between. CDR3 region: CASSRGPQETQYF. The DNA for the CDR3 is TGTGCCAGCAGTAGGGGCCCCCAAGAGACCCAGTACTTC.

The chain employs TRBV6-2 or TRBV6-3 and TRBJ1-5, with TRBD1 identical over 9 bases. This CDR3 contains 17 residues. Trimming took 6 bases from V and 1 from J; bases not matched to a gene: 10. Germline CDR1 and CDR2: MNHEY and SVGEGT. CDR3 loop: CASSPQQGAESNQPQHF. In DNA, the CDR3 is TGTGCCAGCAGCCCTCAACAGGGGGCAGAAAGCAATCAGCCCCAGCATTTT.

The chain carries TRBV28 and TRBJ1-5; TRBD1 might be the D (5 bases). The CDR3 runs to 13 residues. The V and J ends lost 5 bases and 3 bases respectively, with 8 bases between them. The germline V gene has CDR1 MDHEN and CDR2 SYDVKM. The CDR3 sequence is CASSGGFNQPQHF. CDR3 coding DNA: TGTGCCAGCAGTGGGGGGTTCAATCAGCCCCAGCATTTT.

The V gene is TRBV14, the J gene TRBJ1-6; weak D call: TRBD1 (6 bases). The CDR3 contains 13 residues. Trimming left V 3 bases short and J 8 bases short, with 8 bases between. CDR1 and CDR2 from the germline V gene are SGHDN and FVKESK. CDR3 coding DNA: TGTGCCAGCAGCCAGCGACAGGATTCACCCCTCCACTTT. Its translation: CASSQRQDSPLHF.

V is TRBV28 and J is TRBJ2-1, with D uncertain. Germline V gene data show CDR1 as MDHEN and CDR2 as SYDVKM. The length of the CDR3 is 15 residues. Trimming took 3 bases from V and 2 from J, leaving 11 bases between them. The CDR3: CASSFEAQPYNEQFF. For the CDR3, the DNA is TGTGCCAGCAGTTTCGAGGCCCAACCCTACAATGAGCAGTTCTTC.

V and J are TRBV12-3 or TRBV12-4 and TRBJ1-2; 8 positions agree with TRBD1. Trimming at V came to 5 bases and at J to 7 bases, leaving 3 bases not matched to a gene. There are 12 residues in the CDR3. The CDR3 is CASSPDRVGYTF. CDR3 nucleotide sequence: TGTGCCAGCAGTCCGGACAGGGTTGGCTACACCTTC.

V gene TRBV5-1 combines with J gene TRBJ1-5; D not resolved. The CDR3 consists of 13 residues. The V end was cut by 0 bases, the J end by 4 bases, with 5 bases between. The V gene's germline CDR1 is SGHRS and CDR2 YFSETQ. The CDR3 loop is CASSLDINQPQHF. The CDR3 coding sequence is TGCGCCAGCAGCTTGGATATTAATCAGCCCCAGCATTTT.

This rearrangement joins TRBV11-1 to TRBJ2-7, with 8 positions matching TRBD2. The CDR3 loop spans 16 amino acids. Germline loops: CDR1 SGHAT, CDR2 FQDESV (reference sequence). With V trimmed by 5 bases and J by 3 bases, 12 bases remained unmatched. CDR3 residues: CASSRHGGGLLYEQYF. In nucleotides, the CDR3 is TGTGCCAGCAGCAGGCACGGGGGGGGCCTCCTCTACGAGCAGTACTTC.

This chain connects TRBV6-5 to TRBJ1-2; the match to TRBD1 covers 7 bases. The J segment lost 7 bases and the V segment lost 6 bases, leaving 11 bases of the junction unmatched. Germline V gene sequence: CDR1 MNHEY, CDR2 SVGAGI. The CDR3 runs to 14 residues. CDR3 bases: TGTGCCAGCAGGCAACAGGGGTACGTCCTTGGCTACACCTTC. Translation gives CASRQQGYVLGYTF.

This sequence joins TRBV4-2 and TRBJ2-2; D is perhaps TRBD1 (6 bases). The CDR3 sequence is 15 residues long. Per germline, CDR1 LGHNA and CDR2 YNFKEQ. The V gene lost 4 bases and the J gene lost 4 bases, with 13 bases spanning the gap. CDR3: CASSLEPGATGELFF. CDR3 DNA: TGTGCCAGCAGCCTAGAACCAGGGGCCACCGGGGAGCTGTTTTTT.

This chain joins TRBV25-1 and TRBJ2-2, with 10 bases identical to TRBD1. Germline V gives CDR1 MGHDK, CDR2 SYGVNS. The CDR3 contains 14 residues. The V segment lost 9 bases and the J segment 6 bases; nucleotides outside the gene matches: 7. CDR3 protein: CARRTGGGPGELFF. The CDR3 nucleotides read TGTGCCAGGAGGACAGGGGGAGGACCCGGGGAGCTGTTTTTT.

This sequence joins TRBV19 and TRBJ2-6, with 15 bases that match TRBD2. The germline gives CDR1 LNHDA, CDR2 SQIVND (reference sequence). The length of the CDR3 is 21 residues. V was clipped by 2 bases and J by 4 bases; unmatched bases: 12. CDR3 in amino acids: CASSIPSGLAGGAWGANVLTF. CDR3 DNA: TGTGCCAGTAGTATACCTTCGGGACTAGCGGGAGGTGCTTGGGGGGCCAACGTCCTGACTTTC.

The gene calls are TRBV7-9 and TRBJ2-1; 9 nucleotides align to TRBD2. J gave up 4 bases and V 8 bases, and 18 bases lay outside the gene matches. The CDR3 is made up of 18 amino acids. The germline V gene encodes CDR1 SEHNR and CDR2 FQNEAQ (reference sequence). The chain's CDR3 is CASPSGKFQSPEYNEQFF. CDR3 coding DNA: TGTGCCAGCCCTAGCGGGAAATTTCAATCCCCCGAATACAATGAGCAGTTCTTC.

This chain uses TRBV6-5 with TRBJ2-7; 7 bases align to TRBD1. Germline-derived CDR1 and CDR2 are MNHEY and SVGAGI. Trimming took 4 bases from V and 3 from J; bases not matched to a gene: 12. This CDR3 is 16 amino acids long. The CDR3, as DNA: TGTGCCAGCAGTTCCCCTCGGACAGGCAACCTCTACGAGCAGTACTTC. This codes for CASSSPRTGNLYEQYF.

V is TRBV6-6 and J is TRBJ2-2; 12 bases map to TRBD2. This CDR3 comprises 16 residues. The ends lost 4 bases at V and 4 bases at J; junction bases unmatched: 4. The germline V gene encodes CDR1 MNHNY and CDR2 SVGAGI (reference sequence). Here the CDR3 DNA reads TGTGCCAGCAGTTGGCCGACTAGCGGGAGCACCGGGGAGCTGTTTTTT. Its protein is CASSWPTSGSTGELFF.

This chain uses TRBV18 with TRBJ1-2, with D possibly matching TRBD1 (6 bases). V lost 1 base and J 2 bases, leaving 14 bases between the germline ends. Germline CDR1 reads KGHSH; CDR2 reads LQKENI. The CDR3 extends over 16 amino acids. CDR3 DNA: TGTGCCAGCTCACCACGGCCTGAGGGGGACAACTATGGCTACACCTTC. It is translated as CASSPRPEGDNYGYTF.

The chain links TRBV2 to TRBJ2-3; the D is unclear. The germline gives CDR1 SNHLY, CDR2 FYNNEI. The germline V and J ends were trimmed by 3 bases and 5 bases, with 15 bases remaining between them. This CDR3 comprises 15 residues. The CDR3 DNA sequence: TGTGCCAGCAGTGAGAAGCGTAACCCCTTAGATACGCAGTATTTT. It encodes CASSEKRNPLDTQYF. The whole variable domain, filled in from reference TRBV2 and TRBJ2-3, reads EPEVTQTPSHQVTQMGQEVILRCVPISNHLYFYWYRQILGQKVEFLVSFYNNEISEKSEIFDDQFSVERPDGSNFTLKIRSTKLEDSAMYFCASSEKRNPLDTQYFGPGTRLTVL.

This clone appeared a single time. This chain uses TRBV15 with TRBJ2-1; TRBD1 matches 7 bases. Trimming at V came to 4 bases and at J to 5 bases, leaving 8 bases not matched to a gene. Per the germline V gene, CDR1 is LNHNV and CDR2 is YYDKDF (reference sequence). CDR3 length: 15 amino acids. This CDR3 reads CATSTAPDRDNEQFF. CDR3 DNA: TGTGCCACCAGCACCGCTCCCGACAGGGACAATGAGCAGTTCTTC.

The chain recombines TRBV7-2 with TRBJ2-2, with 7 bases fitting TRBD2. V lost 5 bases and J lost 7; bases outside the gene matches: 4. From germline, CDR1 is SGHTA and CDR2 FQGNSA. This CDR3 spans 13 amino acids. The CDR3 DNA reads TGTGCCAGCAGCGGGGACTACGGCGGGGAGCTGTTTTTT. This translates into CASSGDYGGELFF.

The V gene is TRBV23-1, the J gene TRBJ2-7; either TRBD1 or TRBD2 may supply D (9 bases each). TRBV23-1 is filed as an ORF, its function uncertain. The CDR3 covers 23 residues. Deletions cut 0 bases from V and 6 bases from J, with 39 bases between. This CDR3 is CASSQSSGTIPGQGSLAGGEQYF. In DNA, the CDR3 is TGCGCCAGCAGTCAATCCTCCGGTACTATACCGGGACAGGGTTCACTAGCGGGTGGCGAGCAGTACTTC.

The DNA for the CDR3 is TGTGCCAGTAGGCCTGGGGGGGATGACTATGGCTACACCTTC. It translates to CASRPGGDDYGYTF. The chain employs TRBV19 and TRBJ1-2; a possible D gene is TRBD1 (5 bases). V gave up 6 bases and J gave up 3 bases, with 14 bases separating them. Germline V lookup: CDR1 LNHDA, CDR2 SQIVND (reference sequence). CDR3 size: 14 residues.